These 17 T cell receptor beta chains were sequenced from one sample in a study of T cell repertoires in cytomegalovirus infection. These receptors lack a known antigen. Each CDR3 protein gets one entry after TCRdb re-called the reads with MiXCR. The data contain approximately 110,000 distinct CDR3 sequences, roughly 41% of them singletons. Sequencing used CD8+ T cells from cultured PBMCs, obtained from culture after CMV antigen stimulation. Source of these receptors: a human donor in good health (CMV status not recorded). Some clones in this sample may be carry-over from other donors' samples.

This rearrangement joins TRBV27 to TRBJ1-5, with unresolved D. Trimming shortened V by 6 bases and J by 4 bases, and 10 bases separated the two germline ends. The CDR3 covers 13 residues. CDR1 is MNHEY and CDR2 is SMNVEV in the germline V gene (reference sequence). CDR3: CASSPSQNQPQHF. CDR3 coding DNA: TGTGCCAGCAGCCCTTCACAGAATCAGCCCCAGCATTTT.

This clonotype was observed once. V and J are TRBV12-3 or TRBV12-4 and TRBJ1-1, with a tentative D call TRBD1 (5 bases). V was clipped by 6 bases and J by 1 base, with 12 bases between them. This CDR3 spans 14 amino acids. CDR3 DNA sequence: TGTGCCAGCAGAAGAGGGACTTCGAACACTGAAGCTTTCTTT. As protein: CASRRGTSNTEAFF.

The rearrangement joins TRBV12-3 or TRBV12-4 to TRBJ1-4; possibly TRBD1 for D (6 bases). V lost 5 bases, J lost 7 bases, and 14 bases lay in between. The CDR3 runs to 14 residues. The CDR3 here is CASSRRDIGEKLFF. The CDR3, as DNA: TGTGCCAGCAGTCGCCGGGACATCGGTGAAAAACTGTTTTTT.

V is TRBV19 and J is TRBJ1-2; D unclear. Germline CDR1 is LNHDA and CDR2 is SQIVND (reference sequence). V was cut by 5 bases and J by 4 bases, with 8 bases left in between. The CDR3 loop spans 12 amino acids. CDR3: CASSAAGYGYTF. In DNA form, the CDR3 reads TGTGCCAGTAGTGCAGCCGGCTATGGCTACACCTTC.

The chain has TRBV2 and TRBJ1-1, with a possible D match to TRBD1 (5 bases). The V end was cut by 4 bases, the J end by 3 bases, with 12 bases between. The CDR3 has 14 residues. Germline V CDR1 and CDR2: SNHLY, FYNNEI. The CDR3 DNA reads TGTGCCAGCAGTGGGGGTCAGGGTTACACTGAAGCTTTCTTT. It encodes CASSGGQGYTEAFF.

This clonotype was detected ten times or more. CDR3 nucleotides: TGTGCCAGCAGTGAGAACAGGGAGAGTCAGCCCCAGCATTTT. Translated, it gives CASSENRESQPQHF. The chain couples TRBV28 to TRBJ1-5; a weak D match, TRBD1 (6 bases). Trimming pared 5 bases from V and 6 bases from J, leaving 14 bases between. CDR3 size: 14 residues. The germline CDR1 and CDR2 sequences are MDHEN and SYDVKM.

The chain joins TRBV27 to TRBJ2-5; the match to TRBD2 covers 8 bases. Germline V gene lookup returns CDR1 MNHEY and CDR2 SMNVEV (reference sequence). The J segment lost 1 base and the V segment lost 10 bases, leaving 2 bases of the junction unmatched. The CDR3 is 12 residues long. The CDR3 reads CATRGGQETQYF. CDR3 DNA: TGTGCCACCCGGGGGGGCCAAGAGACCCAGTACTTC.

This chain links TRBV7-9 with TRBJ1-2; a possible D gene is TRBD1 (5 bases). The CDR3 sequence is 15 residues long. V was cut by 4 bases and J by 4 bases, with 16 bases left in between. Germline values: CDR1 SEHNR, CDR2 FQNEAQ (reference sequence). The CDR3 here is CASSSTRGALYGYTF. The CDR3 nucleotides are TGTGCCAGCAGCTCAACAAGGGGAGCCCTCTATGGCTACACCTTC.

With regard to this clonotype: The germline gene is not matched at one end of the junction; a read error may be the cause. The V and J genes are TRBV7-9 and TRBJ1-5, with 8 bases fitting TRBD1. CDR3 length: 14 amino acids. The V gene's germline CDR1 is SEHNR and CDR2 FQNEAQ (reference sequence). The CDR3 spells CASSKTGGLQSQHF. The CDR3 DNA follows: TGTGCCAGCAGCAAAACAGGGGGTCTTCAGTCCCAGCATTTT.

The chain joins TRBV13 to TRBJ2-7; D uncertain. Germline assignment: CDR1 PRHDT and CDR2 FYEKMQ (reference sequence). Trimming removed 2 bases from V and 1 base from J, with 9 bases in between. The length of the CDR3 is 14 residues. CDR3 nucleotides: TGTGCCAGCAGCTTATATACAAGATCCTACGAGCAGTACTTC. Protein: CASSLYTRSYEQYF. Together with reference TRBV13 and TRBJ2-7, the CDR3 gives the full variable domain: AAGVIQSPRHLIKEKRETATLKCYPIPRHDTVYWYQQGPGQDPQFLISFYEKMQSDKGSIPDRFSAQQFSDYHSELNMSSLELGDSALYFCASSLYTRSYEQYFGPGTRLTVT.

The chain recombines TRBV2 with TRBJ2-2; 12 bases are shared with TRBD2. The V segment lost 2 bases and the J segment 2 bases; nucleotides outside the gene matches: 3. The CDR3 runs to 17 residues. Looked up from germline, CDR1 is SNHLY and CDR2 is FYNNEI. The CDR3 is CASSEPSGGVNTGELFF. The CDR3 nucleotides are TGTGCCAGCAGTGAACCTAGCGGGGGGGTTAACACCGGGGAGCTGTTTTTT.

This rearrangement joins TRBV19 to TRBJ1-1; D remains unclear. Germline assignment: CDR1 LNHDA and CDR2 SQIVND (reference sequence). Trimming stripped 5 bases from V and 1 base from J, with 17 bases between. CDR3 length: 16 residues. DNA of the CDR3: TGTGCCAGTAGTCCATGGACGGCCGGGCCGAACACTGAAGCTTTCTTT. It specifies CASSPWTAGPNTEAFF. The whole variable domain, remainder taken from reference TRBV19 and TRBJ1-1, is DGGITQSPKYLFRKEGQNVTLSCEQNLNHDAMYWYRQDPGQGLRLIYYSQIVNDFQKGDIAEGYSVSREKKESFPLTVTSAQKNPTAFYLCASSPWTAGPNTEAFFGQGTRLTVV.

The rearrangement uses TRBV30 and TRBJ1-1, with TRBD1 matching 11 bases. Germline trimming cut 1 base from V and 7 bases from J; bases unmatched to any gene: 5. Germline CDR1 GTSNPN, CDR2 SVGIG (reference sequence). The CDR3 extends over 14 amino acids. The CDR3 reads CAWSGDRGWSEAFF. CDR3 coding DNA: TGTGCCTGGAGTGGGGACAGGGGGTGGAGTGAAGCTTTCTTT.

The chain carries TRBV10-3 and TRBJ2-7; D not resolved. Germline-derived CDR1 and CDR2 are ENHRY and SYGVKD. V was clipped by 1 base and J by 4 bases, with 8 bases between them. This CDR3 is built from 13 residues. CDR3 residues: CAISELRTYEQYF. In nucleotides, the CDR3 is TGTGCCATCAGTGAGTTGCGGACGTACGAGCAGTACTTC.

The V call is TRBV12-3 or TRBV12-4, the J call TRBJ2-7, with D uncertain. V lost 2 bases, J lost 3 bases, and 8 bases lay in between. This CDR3 is built from 13 residues. The CDR3 DNA is TGTGCCAGCAGTTTATCGGGCTACTACGAGCAGTACTTC. The encoded protein is CASSLSGYYEQYF.

This clonotype was observed a handful of times. The V call is TRBV7-9, the J call TRBJ2-5; D call uncertain. V gave up 11 bases and J gave up 1 base, with 14 bases separating them. Germline V CDR1 and CDR2: SEHNR, FQNEAQ (reference sequence). The CDR3 is 13 residues long. The CDR3 sequence is CAYVSASQETQYF. CDR3 coding DNA: TGTGCCTACGTATCCGCCTCCCAAGAGACCCAGTACTTC.

The chain uses TRBV5-4 and TRBJ2-7; D tentatively reads TRBD1 or TRBD2 (6 bases each). From germline, CDR1 is SGHNT and CDR2 YYREEE (reference sequence). Trimming took off 4 bases at V and 0 bases at J, with 17 bases between the two ends. The length of the CDR3 is 16 residues. CDR3 loop: CASSPDGGGISYEQYF. The CDR3 DNA reads TGTGCCAGCAGCCCGGATGGAGGGGGAATCTCCTACGAGCAGTACTTC. Variable domain in full (rest from reference TRBV5-4 and TRBJ2-7): ETGVTQSPTHLIKTRGQQVTLRCSSQSGHNTVSWYQQALGQGPQFIFQYYREEENGRGNFPPRFSGLQFPNYSSELNVNALELDDSALYLCASSPDGGGISYEQYFGPGTRLTVT.